A single sample is the source of the 2 T cell receptor beta chains below, sequenced in a study of blood T cells in healthy people across ages. With a J-beta primer mix and a sample-barcoded 5' primer, a second PCR ran roughly 6 to 11 cycles. TCRdb processed the 5' RACE reads anew with MiXCR; each CDR3 protein has one entry. Of 950,000 to 1,200,000 distinct CDR3 sequences in the sample, less than 45% were seen once. The sequenced sample consisted of blood. The receptors shown here come from a man aged 18 to 29 in good health.

CDR3 DNA: TGTGCCAGCAGTGAACAGGGTCTAGCCAAAAACATTCAGTACTTC. Protein product: CASSEQGLAKNIQYF. V is TRBV2 and J is TRBJ2-4; maybe TRBD1 (5 bases). From germline, CDR1 is SNHLY and CDR2 FYNNEI. Trimming cost V 2 bases and J 0 bases, with 8 bases left between them. CDR3 size: 15 residues.

This clonotype was observed once. The V call is TRBV10-3, the J call TRBJ1-2; D is unclear. CDR1 and CDR2 (germline): ENHRY, SYGVKD. The CDR3 is 14 amino acids. V was cut by 2 bases and J by 2 bases, with 9 bases left in between. The CDR3 loop is CAISEEGINYGYTF. The CDR3 nucleotides are TGTGCCATCAGTGAGGAGGGTATAAACTATGGCTACACCTTC.